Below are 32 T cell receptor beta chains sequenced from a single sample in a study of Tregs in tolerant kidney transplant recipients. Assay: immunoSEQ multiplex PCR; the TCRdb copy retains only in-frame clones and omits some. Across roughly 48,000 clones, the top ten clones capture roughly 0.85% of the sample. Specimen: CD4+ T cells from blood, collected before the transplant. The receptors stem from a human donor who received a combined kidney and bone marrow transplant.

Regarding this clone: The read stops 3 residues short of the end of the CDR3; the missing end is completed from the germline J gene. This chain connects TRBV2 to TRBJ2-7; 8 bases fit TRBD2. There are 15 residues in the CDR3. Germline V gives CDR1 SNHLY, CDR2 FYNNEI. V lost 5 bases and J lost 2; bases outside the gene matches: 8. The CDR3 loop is CASSPTSGSTYEQYF. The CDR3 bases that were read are TGTGCCAGCAGTCCTACTAGCGGTTCTACCTACGAG.

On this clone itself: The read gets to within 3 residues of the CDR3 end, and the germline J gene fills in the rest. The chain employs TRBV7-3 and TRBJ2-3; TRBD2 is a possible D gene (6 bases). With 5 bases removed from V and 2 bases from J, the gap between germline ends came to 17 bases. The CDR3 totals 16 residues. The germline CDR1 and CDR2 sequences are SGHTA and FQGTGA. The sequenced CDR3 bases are TGTGCCAGCAGCCCCTGGGGTAGCGGAACCACAGATACG. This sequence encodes CASSPWGSGTTDT. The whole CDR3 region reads CASSPWGSGTTDTQYF. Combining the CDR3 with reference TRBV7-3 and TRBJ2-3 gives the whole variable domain GAGVSQTPSNKVTEKGKYVELRCDPISGHTALYWYRQSLGQGPEFLIYFQGTGAADDSGLPNDRFFAVRPEGSVSTLKIQRTERGDSAVYLCASSPWGSGTTDTQYFGPGTRLTVL.

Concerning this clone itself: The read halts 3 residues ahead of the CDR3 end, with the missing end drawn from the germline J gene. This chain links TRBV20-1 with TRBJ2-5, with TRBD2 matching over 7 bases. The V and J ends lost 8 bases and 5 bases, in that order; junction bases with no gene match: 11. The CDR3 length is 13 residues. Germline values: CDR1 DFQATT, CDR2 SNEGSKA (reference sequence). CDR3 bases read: TGCAGTTCCTTTGGCGGGAGTAGCGAGACC. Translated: CSSFGGSSET. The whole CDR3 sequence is CSSFGGSSETQYF.

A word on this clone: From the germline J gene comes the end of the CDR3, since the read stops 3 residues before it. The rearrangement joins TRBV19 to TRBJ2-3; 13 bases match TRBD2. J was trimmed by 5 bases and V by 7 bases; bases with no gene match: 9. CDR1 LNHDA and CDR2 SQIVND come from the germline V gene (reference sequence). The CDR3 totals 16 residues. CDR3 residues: CASTPGLAGLRDTQYF. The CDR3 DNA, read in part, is TGTGCCAGTACCCCGGGACTAGCGGGATTGAGAGATACG.

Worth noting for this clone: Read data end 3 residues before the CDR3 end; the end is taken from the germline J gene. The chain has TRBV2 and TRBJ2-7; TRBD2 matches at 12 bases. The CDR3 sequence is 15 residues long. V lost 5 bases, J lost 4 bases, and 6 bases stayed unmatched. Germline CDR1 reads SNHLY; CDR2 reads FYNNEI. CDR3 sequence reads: CASSILAGGSYEQYF. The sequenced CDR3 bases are TGTGCCAGCAGTATACTAGCGGGAGGCTCTTACGAG. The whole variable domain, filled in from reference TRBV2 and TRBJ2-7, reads EPEVTQTPSHQVTQMGQEVILRCVPISNHLYFYWYRQILGQKVEFLVSFYNNEISEKSEIFDDQFSVERPDGSNFTLKIRSTKLEDSAMYFCASSILAGGSYEQYFGPGTRLTVT.

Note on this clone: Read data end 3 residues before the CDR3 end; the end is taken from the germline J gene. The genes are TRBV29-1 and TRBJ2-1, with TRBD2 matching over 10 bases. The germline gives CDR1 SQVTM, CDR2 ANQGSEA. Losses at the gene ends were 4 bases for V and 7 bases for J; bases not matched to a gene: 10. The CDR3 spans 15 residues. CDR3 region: CSVAALAGVNNEQFF. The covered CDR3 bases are TGCAGCGTTGCCGCTCTAGCGGGAGTGAATAATGAG.

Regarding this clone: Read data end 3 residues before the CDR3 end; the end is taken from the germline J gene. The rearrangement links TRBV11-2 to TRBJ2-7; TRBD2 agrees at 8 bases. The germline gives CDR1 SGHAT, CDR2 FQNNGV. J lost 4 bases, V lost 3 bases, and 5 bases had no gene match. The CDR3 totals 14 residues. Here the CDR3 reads CASSFRGGVYEQYF. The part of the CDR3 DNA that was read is TGTGCCAGCAGCTTCCGGGGGGGGGTTTACGAG.

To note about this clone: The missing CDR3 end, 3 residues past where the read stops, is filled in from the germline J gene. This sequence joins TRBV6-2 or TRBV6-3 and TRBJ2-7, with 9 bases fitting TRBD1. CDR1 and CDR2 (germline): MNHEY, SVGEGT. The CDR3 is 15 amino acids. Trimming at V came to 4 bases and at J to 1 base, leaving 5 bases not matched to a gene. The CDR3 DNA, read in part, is TGTGCCAGCAGTTTAACAGGGGGCGTTTCCTACGAG. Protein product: CASSLTGGVSYE. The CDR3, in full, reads CASSLTGGVSYEQYF.

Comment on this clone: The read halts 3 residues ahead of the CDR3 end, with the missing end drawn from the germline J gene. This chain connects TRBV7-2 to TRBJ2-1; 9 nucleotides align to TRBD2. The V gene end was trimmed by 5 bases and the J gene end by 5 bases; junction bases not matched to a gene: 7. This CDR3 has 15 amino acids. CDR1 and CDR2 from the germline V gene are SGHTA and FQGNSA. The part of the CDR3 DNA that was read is TGTGCCAGCAGCCCCTTAGCGGGAGCACACAATGAG. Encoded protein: CASSPLAGAHNE. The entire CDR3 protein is CASSPLAGAHNEQFF.

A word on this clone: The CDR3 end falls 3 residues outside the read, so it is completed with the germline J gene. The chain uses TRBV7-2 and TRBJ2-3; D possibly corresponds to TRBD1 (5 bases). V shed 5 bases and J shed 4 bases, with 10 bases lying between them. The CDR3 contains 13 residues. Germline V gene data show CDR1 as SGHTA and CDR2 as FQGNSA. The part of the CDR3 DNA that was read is TGTGCCAGCAGCACGGACAACGCAGATACG. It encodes CASSTDNADT. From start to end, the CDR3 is CASSTDNADTQYF.

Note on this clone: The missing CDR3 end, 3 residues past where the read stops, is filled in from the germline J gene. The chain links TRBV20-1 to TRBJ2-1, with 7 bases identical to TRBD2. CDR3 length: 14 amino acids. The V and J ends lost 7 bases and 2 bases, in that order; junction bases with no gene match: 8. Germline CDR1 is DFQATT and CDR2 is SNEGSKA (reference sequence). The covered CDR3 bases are TGCAGTGTTGCGGGCGGGAGAACCTACAATGAG. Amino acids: CSVAGGRTYNE. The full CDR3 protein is CSVAGGRTYNEQFF.

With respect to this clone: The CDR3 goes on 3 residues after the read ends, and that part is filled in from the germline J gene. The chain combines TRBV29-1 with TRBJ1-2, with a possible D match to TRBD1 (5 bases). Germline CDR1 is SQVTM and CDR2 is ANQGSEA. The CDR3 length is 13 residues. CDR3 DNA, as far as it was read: TGCAGCGTTGAGCCTTCGGGGGGACGGGGC. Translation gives CSVEPSGGRG. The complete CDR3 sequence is CSVEPSGGRGYTF.

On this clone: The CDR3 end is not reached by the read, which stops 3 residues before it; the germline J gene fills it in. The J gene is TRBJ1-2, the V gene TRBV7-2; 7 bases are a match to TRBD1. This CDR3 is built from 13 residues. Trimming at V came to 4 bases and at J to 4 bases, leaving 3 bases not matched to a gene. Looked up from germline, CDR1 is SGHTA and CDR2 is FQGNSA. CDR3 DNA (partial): TGTGCCAGCAGCTGGCGGGACAGCTATGGC. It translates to CASSWRDSYG. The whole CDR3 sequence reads CASSWRDSYGYTF.

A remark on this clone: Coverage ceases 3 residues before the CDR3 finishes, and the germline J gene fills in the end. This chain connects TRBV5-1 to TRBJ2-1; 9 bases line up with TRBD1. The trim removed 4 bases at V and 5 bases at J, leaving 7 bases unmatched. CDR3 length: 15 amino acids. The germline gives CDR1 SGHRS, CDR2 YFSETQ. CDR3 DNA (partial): TGCGCCAGCAGCGTCGGGACAGGGTTTAACAATGAG. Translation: CASSVGTGFNNE. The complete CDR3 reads CASSVGTGFNNEQFF.

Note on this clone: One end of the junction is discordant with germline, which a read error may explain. The sequenced CDR3 bases are TGCGCCAGCAGCCAAGCCGGACAGGCGGCCGCTGATGGC. It specifies CASSQAGQAAADG. The full CDR3 protein is CASSQAGQAAADGYTF. The chain is built from TRBV4-2 and TRBJ1-2, with TRBD1 matching over 7 bases. The read is 3 residues too short to cover the CDR3 end, so that end is filled in from the germline J gene. Germline assignment: CDR1 LGHNA and CDR2 YNFKEQ. CDR3 length: 16 amino acids.

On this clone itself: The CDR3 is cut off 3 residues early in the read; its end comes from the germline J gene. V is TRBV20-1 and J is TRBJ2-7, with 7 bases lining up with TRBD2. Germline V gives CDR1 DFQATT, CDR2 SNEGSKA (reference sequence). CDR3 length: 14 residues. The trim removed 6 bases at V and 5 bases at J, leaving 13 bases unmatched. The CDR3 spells CSALGGSPFDEQYF. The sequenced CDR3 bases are TGCAGTGCCCTCGGCGGGAGTCCTTTCGACGAG.

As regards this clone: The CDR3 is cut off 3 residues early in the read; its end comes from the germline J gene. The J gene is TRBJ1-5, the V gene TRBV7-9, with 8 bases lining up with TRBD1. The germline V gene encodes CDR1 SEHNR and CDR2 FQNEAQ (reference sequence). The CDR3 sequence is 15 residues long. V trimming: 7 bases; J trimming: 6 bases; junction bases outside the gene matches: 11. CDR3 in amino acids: CASILLTGGVQPQHF. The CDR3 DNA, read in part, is TGTGCCAGCATCCTCCTTACAGGGGGAGTTCAGCCC.

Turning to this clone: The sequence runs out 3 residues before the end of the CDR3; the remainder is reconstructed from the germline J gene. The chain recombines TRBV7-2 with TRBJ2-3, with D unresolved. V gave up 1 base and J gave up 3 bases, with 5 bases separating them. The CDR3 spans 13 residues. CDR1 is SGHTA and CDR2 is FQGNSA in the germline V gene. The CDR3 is CASSLGRTDTQYF. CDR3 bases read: TGTGCCAGCAGCTTAGGGCGGACAGATACG.

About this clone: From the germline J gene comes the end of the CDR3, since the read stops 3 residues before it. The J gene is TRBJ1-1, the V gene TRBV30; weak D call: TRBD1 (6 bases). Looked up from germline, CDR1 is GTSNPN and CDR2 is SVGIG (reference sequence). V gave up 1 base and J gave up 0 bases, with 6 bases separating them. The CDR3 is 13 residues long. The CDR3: CAWSGTVNTEAFF. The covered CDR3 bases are TGTGCCTGGAGTGGGACAGTGAACACTGAA.

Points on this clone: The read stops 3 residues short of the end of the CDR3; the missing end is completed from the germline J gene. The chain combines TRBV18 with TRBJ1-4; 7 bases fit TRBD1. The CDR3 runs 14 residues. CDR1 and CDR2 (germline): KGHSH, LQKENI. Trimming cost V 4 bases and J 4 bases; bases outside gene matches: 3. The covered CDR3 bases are TGTGCCAGCTCACGACAGGGCGATAATGAAAAA. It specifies CASSRQGDNEK. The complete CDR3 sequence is CASSRQGDNEKLFF.

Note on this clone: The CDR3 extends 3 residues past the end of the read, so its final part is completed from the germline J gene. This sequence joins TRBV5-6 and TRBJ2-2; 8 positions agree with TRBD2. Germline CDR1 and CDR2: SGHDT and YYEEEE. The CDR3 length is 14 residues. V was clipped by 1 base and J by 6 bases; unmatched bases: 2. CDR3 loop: CASSLPAGAGELFF. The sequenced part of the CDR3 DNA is TGTGCCAGCAGCTTGCCAGCGGGAGCCGGGGAG.

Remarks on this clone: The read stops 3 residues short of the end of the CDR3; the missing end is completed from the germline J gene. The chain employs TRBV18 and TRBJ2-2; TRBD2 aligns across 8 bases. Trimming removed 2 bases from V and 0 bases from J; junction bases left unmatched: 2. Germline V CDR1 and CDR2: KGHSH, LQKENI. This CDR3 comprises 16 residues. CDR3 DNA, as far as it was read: TGTGCCAGCTCACCAGTTAGCGGGGCGAACACCGGGGAG. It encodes CASSPVSGANTGE. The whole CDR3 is CASSPVSGANTGELFF.

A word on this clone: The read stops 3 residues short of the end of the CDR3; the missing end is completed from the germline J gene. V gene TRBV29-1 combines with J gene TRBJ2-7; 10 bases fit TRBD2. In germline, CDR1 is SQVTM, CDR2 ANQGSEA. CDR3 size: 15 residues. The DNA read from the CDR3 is TGCAGTGTTCTCAAACTAGCGGGACTCTCCTACGAG. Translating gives CSVLKLAGLSYE. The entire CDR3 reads CSVLKLAGLSYEQYF.

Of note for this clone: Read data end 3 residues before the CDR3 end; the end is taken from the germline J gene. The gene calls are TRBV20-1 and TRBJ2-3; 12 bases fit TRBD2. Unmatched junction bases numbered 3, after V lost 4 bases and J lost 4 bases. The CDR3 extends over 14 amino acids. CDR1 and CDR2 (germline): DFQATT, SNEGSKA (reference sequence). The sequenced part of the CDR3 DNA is TGCAGTGCTACTAGCGGGAGGGCCGCAGATACG. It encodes CSATSGRAADT. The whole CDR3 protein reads CSATSGRAADTQYF.

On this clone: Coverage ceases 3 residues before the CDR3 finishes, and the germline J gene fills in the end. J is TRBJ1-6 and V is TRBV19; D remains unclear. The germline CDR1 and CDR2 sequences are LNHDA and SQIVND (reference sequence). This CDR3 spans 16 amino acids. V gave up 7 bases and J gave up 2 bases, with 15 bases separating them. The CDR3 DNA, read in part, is TGTGCCAGTAATCCCTCGGCGGGAGCCTATAATTCACCC. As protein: CASNPSAGAYNSP. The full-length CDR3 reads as CASNPSAGAYNSPLHF.

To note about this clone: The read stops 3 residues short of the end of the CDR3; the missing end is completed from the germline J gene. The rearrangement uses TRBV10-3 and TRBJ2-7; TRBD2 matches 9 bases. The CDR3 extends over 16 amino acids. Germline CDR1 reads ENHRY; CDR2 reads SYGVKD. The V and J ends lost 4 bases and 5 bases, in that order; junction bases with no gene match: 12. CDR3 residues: CAISGSISGSLDEQYF. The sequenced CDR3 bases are TGTGCCATCAGTGGCTCTATTAGCGGGAGTTTGGACGAG.

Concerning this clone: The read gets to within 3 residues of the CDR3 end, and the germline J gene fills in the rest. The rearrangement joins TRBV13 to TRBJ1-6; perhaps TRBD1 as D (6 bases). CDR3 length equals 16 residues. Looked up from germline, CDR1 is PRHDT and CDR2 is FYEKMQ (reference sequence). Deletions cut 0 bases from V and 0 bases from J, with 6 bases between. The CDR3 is CASSLGGASYNSPLHF. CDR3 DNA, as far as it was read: TGTGCCAGCAGCTTAGGGGGGGCCTCCTATAATTCACCC. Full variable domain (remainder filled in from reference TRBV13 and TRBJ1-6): AAGVIQSPRHLIKEKRETATLKCYPIPRHDTVYWYQQGPGQDPQFLISFYEKMQSDKGSIPDRFSAQQFSDYHSELNMSSLELGDSALYFCASSLGGASYNSPLHFGNGTRLTVT.

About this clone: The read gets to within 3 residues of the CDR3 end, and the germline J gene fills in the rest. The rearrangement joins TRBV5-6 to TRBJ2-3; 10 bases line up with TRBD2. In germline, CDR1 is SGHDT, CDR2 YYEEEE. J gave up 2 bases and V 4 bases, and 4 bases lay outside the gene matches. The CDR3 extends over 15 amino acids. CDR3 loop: CASSQGLANTDTQYF. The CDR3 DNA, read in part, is TGTGCCAGCAGCCAGGGACTAGCGAACACAGATACG.

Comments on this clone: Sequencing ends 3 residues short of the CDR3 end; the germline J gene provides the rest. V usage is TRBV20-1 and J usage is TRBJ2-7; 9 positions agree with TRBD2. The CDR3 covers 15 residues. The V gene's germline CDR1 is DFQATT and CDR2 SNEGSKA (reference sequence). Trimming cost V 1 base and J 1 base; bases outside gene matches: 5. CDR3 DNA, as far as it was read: TGCAGTGCTAGAGCGGTAGCGGGAGCTTCCTACGAG. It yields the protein CSARAVAGASYE. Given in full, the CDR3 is CSARAVAGASYEQYF.

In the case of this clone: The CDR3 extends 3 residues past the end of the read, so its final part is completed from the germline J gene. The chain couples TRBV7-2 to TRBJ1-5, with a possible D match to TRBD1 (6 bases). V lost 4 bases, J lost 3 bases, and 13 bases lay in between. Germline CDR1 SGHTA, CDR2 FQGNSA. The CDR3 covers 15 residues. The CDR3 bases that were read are TGTGCCAGCAGCTCTACAGGGTCCGCCAATCAGCCC. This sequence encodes CASSSTGSANQP. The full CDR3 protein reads CASSSTGSANQPQHF.

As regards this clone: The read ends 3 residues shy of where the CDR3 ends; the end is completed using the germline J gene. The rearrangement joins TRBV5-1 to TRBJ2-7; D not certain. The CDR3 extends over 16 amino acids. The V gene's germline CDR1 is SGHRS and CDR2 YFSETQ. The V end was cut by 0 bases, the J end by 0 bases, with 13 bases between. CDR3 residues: CASSLATRRNSYEQYF. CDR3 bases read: TGCGCCAGCAGCTTGGCGACGAGGCGGAACTCCTACGAG.

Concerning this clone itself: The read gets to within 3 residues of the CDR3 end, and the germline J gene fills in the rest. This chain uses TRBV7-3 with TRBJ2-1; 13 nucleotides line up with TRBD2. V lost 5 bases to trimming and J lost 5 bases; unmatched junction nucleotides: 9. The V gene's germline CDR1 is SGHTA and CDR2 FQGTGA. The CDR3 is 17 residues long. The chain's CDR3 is CASSPQLAGGRDNEQFF. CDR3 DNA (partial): TGTGCCAGCAGCCCCCAACTAGCGGGAGGGAGGGACAATGAG.